Listed below are T cell receptor beta chains from one sample, sequenced in a study of control samples from healthy donors and cancer patients. Profiling relied on immunoSEQ multiplex PCR, and the TCRdb table lists in-frame clones only, not all of them. Here the sample spans under 450,000 clones, more than 80% being singletons. Sequences were obtained from PBMCs. The receptors here all came from a man in his forties or fifties with head and neck cancer. Each CDR3 is given with its conserved first and last residue. The D gene is left open where the match is weak. Only part of the rows carry a size: once, few, many, or a class if the clone is expanded.

clone size	D gene	V gene	CDR3 length	J gene	CDR3 protein	CDR3 DNA
-	-	TRBV28	13	TRBJ1-1	CASSLQGDTEAFF	TGTGCCAGCAGCCTACAGGGAGACACTGAAGCTTTCTTT
-	TRBD1	TRBV19	16	TRBJ1-1	CASSIGTGGLGTEAFF	TGTGCCAGTAGTATAGGGACAGGGGGCTTGGGGACTGAAGCTTTCTTT
-	TRBD1	TRBV14	16	TRBJ1-2	CASSNRDRLPSYGYTF	TGTGCCAGCAGCAACCGGGACAGGTTGCCTAGCTATGGCTACACCTTC
-	-	TRBV7-9	13	TRBJ2-7	CASSLNEAGLGVF	TGTGCCAGCAGCTTAAACGAAGCAGGTCTCGGGGTCTTC
-	TRBD1	TRBV25-1	13	TRBJ2-7	CATGQGKVYEQYF	TGTGCCACCGGACAGGGGAAAGTCTACGAGCAGTACTTC
-	-	TRBV9	15	TRBJ2-6	CASSVDDYGANVLTF	TGTGCCAGCAGCGTAGATGACTACGGGGCCAACGTCCTGACTTTC
-	-	TRBV5-4	16	TRBJ1-2	CASSLAGRDTNYGYTF	TGTGCCAGCAGCTTGGCAGGGAGGGACACTAACTATGGCTACACCTTC
-	TRBD1	TRBV6-5	14	TRBJ1-4	CASMGRDRGEKLFF	TGTGCCAGCATGGGGCGGGACAGGGGTGAAAAACTGTTTTTT
-	TRBD2	TRBV7-9	14	TRBJ2-1	CASSALAGPYEQFF	TGTGCCAGCAGCGCACTAGCGGGGCCCTATGAGCAGTTCTTC
-	-	TRBV13	14	TRBJ2-7	CASSPSQVPYEQYF	TGTGCCAGCAGCCCCTCACAGGTTCCCTACGAGCAGTACTTC
-	-	TRBV18	15	TRBJ2-1	CASSPGGAQRNEQFF	TGTGCCAGCTCACCTGGGGGCGCCCAAAGGAATGAGCAGTTCTTC
-	TRBD2	TRBV11-1	16	TRBJ2-3	CASSWGGLARTDTQYF	TGTGCCAGCAGCTGGGGGGGACTAGCCCGCACAGATACGCAGTATTTT
-	-	TRBV6-2/TRBV6-3	14	TRBJ2-2	CASSYGQFTGELFF	TGTGCCAGCAGTTACGGACAGTTCACCGGGGAGCTGTTTTTT
-	-	TRBV4-1	15	TRBJ1-2	CASSQDDGVAYGYTF	TGCGCCAGCAGCCAAGACGACGGGGTAGCCTATGGCTACACCTTC
once	TRBD2	TRBV4-3	15	TRBJ2-5	CASSHGRGDGETQYF	TGCGCCAGCAGCCACGGACGGGGGGATGGAGAGACCCAGTACTTC
-	TRBD1	TRBV18	15	TRBJ1-6	CASSPETGENSPLHF	TGTGCCAGCTCACCGGAGACAGGGGAGAATTCACCCCTCCACTTT
-	-	TRBV29-1	14	TRBJ1-1	CSVRGGGVNTEAFF	TGCAGCGTGAGGGGTGGAGGGGTTAACACTGAAGCTTTCTTT
-	TRBD2	TRBV9	14	TRBJ2-1	CASQPGGNYNEQFF	TGTGCCAGCCAGCCCGGGGGGAACTACAATGAGCAGTTCTTC
-	-	TRBV7-8	15	TRBJ2-2	CASSSDGGNTGELFF	TGTGCCAGCAGCTCTGACGGGGGGAACACCGGGGAGCTGTTTTTT
-	TRBD2	TRBV25-1	17	TRBJ2-1	CASSEYMSGASYNEQFF	TGTGCCAGCAGTGAATATATGAGCGGGGCTTCCTACAATGAGCAGTTCTTC